A selection of T cell receptor beta chains follows, all from one sample in a study of early T cells in non-severe SARS-CoV-2 infection. TCRdb reprocessed the 5' RACE reads via MiXCR and lists one record per CDR3 protein. Here the sample spans about 80,000 distinct CDR3 sequences, 5% to 6.5% being singletons. The sequenced sample was whole blood. These receptors came from an adult who was a healthcare worker with PCR-confirmed SARS-CoV-2 infection or an uninfected control (not recorded which). Each CDR3 is given with its conserved first and last residue. The order of the fields is V gene, clone size, J gene, D gene, CDR3 DNA, CDR3 protein. D genes are given only for firm matches. The size of a clone is reported for some rows only, either as once, few or many, or as a class for expanded clones.

TRBV28	.	TRBJ1-5	.	TGTGCCAGCAGGCCAGCTGACAGGACTAATCAGCCCCAGCATTTT	CASRPADRTNQPQHF
TRBV6-5	few	TRBJ1-1	TRBD1	TGTGCCAGCAGCCGTCGACAGGGGTCTGAAGCTTTCTTT	CASSRRQGSEAFF
TRBV12-3/TRBV12-4	many	TRBJ2-6	.	TGTGCCAGCAGTTTATTAGGGTCTGGGGCCAACGTCCTGACTTTC	CASSLLGSGANVLTF
TRBV30	.	TRBJ1-2	.	TGTGCCTGGGACAGATCTAACTATGGCTACACCTTC	CAWDRSNYGYTF
TRBV27	many	TRBJ1-2	.	TGTGCCAGCAGTTTACGGGGGGGCGTTTATGGCTACACCTTC	CASSLRGGVYGYTF
TRBV29-1	many	TRBJ2-5	TRBD1	TGCAGCGTTGAAGATACAGGGGGAGAGACCCAGTACTTC	CSVEDTGGETQYF
TRBV4-1	.	TRBJ2-1	TRBD1	TGCGCCAGCAGCCAAGATCCAGGCCAGGGGGCTTTATACAATGAGCAGTTCTTC	CASSQDPGQGALYNEQFF
TRBV11-2	few	TRBJ2-3	TRBD2	TGTGCCAGCAGCCCCCTGGGTAGCGGGCGTATACCTAGCACAGATACGCAGTATTTT	CASSPLGSGRIPSTDTQYF
TRBV7-9	few	TRBJ2-3	TRBD2	TGTGCCAGCAGCCTCACTAGCGGGGGGGCAGATACGCAGTATTTT	CASSLTSGGADTQYF
TRBV13	many	TRBJ1-1	.	TGTGCCAGCAAGCGCCGACATAGGGAACCTGAAGCTTTCTTT	CASKRRHREPEAFF
TRBV27	few	TRBJ2-1	TRBD1	TGTGCCAGCAGTAATAGGGACAGATACAATGAGCAGTTCTTC	CASSNRDRYNEQFF
TRBV18	many	TRBJ2-3	.	TGTGCCAGCTCACCACAAACAGGGATCGGGTATACAGATACGCAGTATTTT	CASSPQTGIGYTDTQYF
TRBV27	few	TRBJ2-1	TRBD2	TGTGCCAGCAGCCCCGGACTAGCGGGACTCAAGCAGTTCTTC	CASSPGLAGLKQFF
TRBV20-1	many	TRBJ2-3	TRBD1	TGCAGTGCTACGGGACAGGGGGCAAGCACAGATACGCAGTATTTT	CSATGQGASTDTQYF
TRBV5-1	few	TRBJ1-2	.	TGCGCCAGCAGCTTGGCGGACACTGCTGGCTACACCTTC	CASSLADTAGYTF
TRBV4-1	.	TRBJ2-1	.	TGCGCCAGCAGCCACTCCCGACCCAATGAGCAGTTCTTC	CASSHSRPNEQFF
TRBV2	many	TRBJ2-1	.	TGTGCCAGCAGTGAAGCGCTCGGCAGGGCTCGGAATGAGCAGTTCTTC	CASSEALGRARNEQFF
TRBV29-1	few	TRBJ2-7	.	TGCAGCGTCGGACACTCCTACGAGCAGTACTTC	CSVGHSYEQYF
TRBV6-5	many	TRBJ2-1	.	TGTGCCAGCATGAGAGGGCGTAGGCGGAATGAGCAGTTCTTC	CASMRGRRRNEQFF
TRBV5-6	.	TRBJ1-4	.	TGTGCCAGCAGCGACGGGGACTCCCAAAGGGAAAAACTGTTTTTT	CASSDGDSQREKLFF
TRBV10-1	many	TRBJ2-7	.	TGCGCCAGCAGTGAGTATAACACACCCTACGAGCAGTACTTC	CASSEYNTPYEQYF
TRBV10-3	few	TRBJ2-2	TRBD2	TGTGCCATCACCGGACTAGCGGGCGGGGAGCTGTTTTTT	CAITGLAGGELFF
TRBV20-1	many	TRBJ2-6	.	TGCAGTGCTAGAAAGGGCTCTGGGGCCAACGTCCTGACTTTC	CSARKGSGANVLTF
TRBV18	many	TRBJ1-1	.	TGTGCCAGCTCACCACAGGGCCTGAACACTGAAGCTTTCTTT	CASSPQGLNTEAFF
TRBV30	many	TRBJ2-7	.	TGTGCCTGGAGTGTCCGCAGGGAACTCCCCGAGCAGTACTTC	CAWSVRRELPEQYF